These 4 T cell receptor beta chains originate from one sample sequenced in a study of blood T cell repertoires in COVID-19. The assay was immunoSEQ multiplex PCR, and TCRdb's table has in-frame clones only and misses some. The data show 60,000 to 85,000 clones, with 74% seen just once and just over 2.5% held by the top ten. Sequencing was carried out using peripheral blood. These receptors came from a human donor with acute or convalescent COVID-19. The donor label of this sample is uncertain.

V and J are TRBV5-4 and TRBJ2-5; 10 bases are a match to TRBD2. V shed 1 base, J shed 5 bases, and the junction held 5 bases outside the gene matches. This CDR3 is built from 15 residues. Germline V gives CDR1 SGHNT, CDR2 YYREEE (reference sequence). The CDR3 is CASSLRSGGAETQYF. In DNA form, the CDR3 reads TGTGCCAGCAGCTTGAGGAGCGGGGGGGCTGAGACCCAGTACTTC.

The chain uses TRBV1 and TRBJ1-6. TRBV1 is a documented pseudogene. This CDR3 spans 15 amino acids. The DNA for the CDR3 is TGCACCAGCAGCCAAGAAGGTGGGAGGAATTCACCCCTCCACTTT. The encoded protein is CTSSQEGGRNSPLHF.

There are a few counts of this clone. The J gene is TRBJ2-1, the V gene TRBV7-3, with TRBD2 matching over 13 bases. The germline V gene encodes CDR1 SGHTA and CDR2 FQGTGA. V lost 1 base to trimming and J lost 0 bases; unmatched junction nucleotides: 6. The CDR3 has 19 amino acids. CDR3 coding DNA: TGTGCCAGCAGCTTAAGGCGGACTAGCGGGAGAGACTCCTACAATGAGCAGTTCTTC. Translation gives CASSLRRTSGRDSYNEQFF. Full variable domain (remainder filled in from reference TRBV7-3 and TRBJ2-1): GAGVSQTPSNKVTEKGKYVELRCDPISGHTALYWYRQSLGQGPEFLIYFQGTGAADDSGLPNDRFFAVRPEGSVSTLKIQRTERGDSAVYLCASSLRRTSGRDSYNEQFFGPGTRLTVL.

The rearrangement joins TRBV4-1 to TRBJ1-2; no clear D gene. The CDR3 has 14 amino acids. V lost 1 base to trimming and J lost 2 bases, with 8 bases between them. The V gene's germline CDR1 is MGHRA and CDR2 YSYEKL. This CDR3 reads CASSQGGDNYGYTF. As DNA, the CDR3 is TGCGCCAGCAGCCAAGGAGGAGACAACTATGGCTACACCTTC.